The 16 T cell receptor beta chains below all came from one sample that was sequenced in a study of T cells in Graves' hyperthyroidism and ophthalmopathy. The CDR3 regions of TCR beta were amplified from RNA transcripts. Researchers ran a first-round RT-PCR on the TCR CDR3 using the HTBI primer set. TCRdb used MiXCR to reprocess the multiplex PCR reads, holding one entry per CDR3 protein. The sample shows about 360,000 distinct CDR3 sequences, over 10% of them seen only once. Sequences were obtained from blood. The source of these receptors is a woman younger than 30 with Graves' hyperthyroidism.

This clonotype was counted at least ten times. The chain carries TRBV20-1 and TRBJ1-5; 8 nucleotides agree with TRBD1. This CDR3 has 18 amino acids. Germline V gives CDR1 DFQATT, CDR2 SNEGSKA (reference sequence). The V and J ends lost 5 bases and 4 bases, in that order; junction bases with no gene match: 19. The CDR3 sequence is CSARDRRTSYPINQPQHF. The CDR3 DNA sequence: TGCAGTGCTCGGGACAGGCGAACTTCGTACCCAATAAATCAGCCCCAGCATTTT.

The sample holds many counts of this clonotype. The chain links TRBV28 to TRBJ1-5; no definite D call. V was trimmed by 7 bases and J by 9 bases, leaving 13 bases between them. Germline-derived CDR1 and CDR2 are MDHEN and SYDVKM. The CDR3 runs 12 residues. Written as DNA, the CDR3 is TGTGCCAGCAAAAACAGCTTGAGGCCCCAGCATTTT. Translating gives CASKNSLRPQHF.

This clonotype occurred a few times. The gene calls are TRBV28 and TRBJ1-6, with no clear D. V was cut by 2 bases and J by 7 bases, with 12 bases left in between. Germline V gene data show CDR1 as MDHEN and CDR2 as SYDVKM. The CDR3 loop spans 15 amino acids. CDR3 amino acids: CASSLASAANSPLHF. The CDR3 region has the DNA TGTGCCAGCAGTTTAGCTTCGGCAGCCAATTCACCCCTCCACTTT.

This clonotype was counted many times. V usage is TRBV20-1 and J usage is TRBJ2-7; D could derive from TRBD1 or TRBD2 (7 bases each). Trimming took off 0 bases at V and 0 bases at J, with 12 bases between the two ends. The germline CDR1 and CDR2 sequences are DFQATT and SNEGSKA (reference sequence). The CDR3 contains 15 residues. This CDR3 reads CSARDQGGISYEQYF. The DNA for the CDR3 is TGCAGTGCTAGAGATCAGGGGGGGATCTCCTACGAGCAGTACTTC.

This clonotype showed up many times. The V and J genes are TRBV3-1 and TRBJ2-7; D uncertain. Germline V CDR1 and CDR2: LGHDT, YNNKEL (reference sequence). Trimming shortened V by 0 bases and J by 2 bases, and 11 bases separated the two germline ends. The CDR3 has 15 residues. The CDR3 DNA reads TGTGCCAGCAGCCAAGATCTCCAGCCGGCCTACGAGCAGTACTTC. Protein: CASSQDLQPAYEQYF.

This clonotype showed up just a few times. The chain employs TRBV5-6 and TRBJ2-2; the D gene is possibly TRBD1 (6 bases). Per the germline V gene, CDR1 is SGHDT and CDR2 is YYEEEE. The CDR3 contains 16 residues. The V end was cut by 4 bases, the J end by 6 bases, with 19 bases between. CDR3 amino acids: CASSRDTSKGSGELFF. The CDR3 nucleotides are TGTGCCAGCAGCCGGGACACCTCGAAGGGTTCCGGGGAGCTGTTTTTT.

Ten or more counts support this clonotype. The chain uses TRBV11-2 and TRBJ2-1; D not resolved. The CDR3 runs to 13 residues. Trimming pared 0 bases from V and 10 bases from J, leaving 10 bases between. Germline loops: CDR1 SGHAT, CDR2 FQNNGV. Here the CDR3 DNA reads TGTGCCAGCAGCTTAGATAAGTCGGTAGAGCAGTTCTTC. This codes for CASSLDKSVEQFF.

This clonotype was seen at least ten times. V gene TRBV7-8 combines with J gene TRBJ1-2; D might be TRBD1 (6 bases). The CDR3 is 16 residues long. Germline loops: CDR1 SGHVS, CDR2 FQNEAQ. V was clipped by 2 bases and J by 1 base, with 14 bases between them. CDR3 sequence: CASSLRTAGYNYGYTF. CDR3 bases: TGTGCCAGCAGCTTAAGGACAGCCGGTTATAACTATGGCTACACCTTC.

The CDR3 here is CASSLGPIGDTIYF. CDR3 sequence (DNA): TGTGCCAGCAGCTTGGGCCCTATAGGAGACACCATATATTTT. The chain is built from TRBV5-6 and TRBJ1-3; D unresolved. The CDR3 is 14 amino acids. In germline, CDR1 is SGHDT, CDR2 YYEEEE. V was clipped by 0 bases and J by 8 bases, with 12 bases between them.

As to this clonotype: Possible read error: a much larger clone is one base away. CDR3 residues: CASSCLRGNTDTQYF. For the CDR3, the DNA is TGTGCCAGCAGCTGCCTGAGGGGGAACACAGATACGCAGTATTTT. The rearrangement joins TRBV7-2 to TRBJ2-3, with a weak D call TRBD1 (6 bases). This CDR3 has 15 residues. The V gene lost 4 bases and the J gene lost 2 bases, with 13 bases spanning the gap. Germline V gives CDR1 SGHTA, CDR2 FQGNSA.

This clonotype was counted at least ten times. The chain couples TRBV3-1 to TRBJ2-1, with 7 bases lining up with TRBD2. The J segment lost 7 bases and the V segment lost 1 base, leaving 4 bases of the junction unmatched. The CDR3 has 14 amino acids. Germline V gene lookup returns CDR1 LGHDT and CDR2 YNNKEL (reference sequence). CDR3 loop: CASSQGGRVNEQFF. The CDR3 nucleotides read TGTGCCAGCAGCCAAGGGGGGAGGGTGAATGAGCAGTTCTTC.

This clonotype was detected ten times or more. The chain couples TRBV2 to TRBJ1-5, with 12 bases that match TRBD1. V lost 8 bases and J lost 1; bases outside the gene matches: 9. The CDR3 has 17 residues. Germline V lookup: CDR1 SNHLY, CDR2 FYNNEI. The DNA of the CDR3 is TGTGCCAGCGTCCGGGACAGGGGGCGCGGAAGCAATCAGCCCCAGCATTTT. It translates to CASVRDRGRGSNQPQHF. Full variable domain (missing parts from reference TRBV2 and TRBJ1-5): EPEVTQTPSHQVTQMGQEVILRCVPISNHLYFYWYRQILGQKVEFLVSFYNNEISEKSEIFDDQFSVERPDGSNFTLKIRSTKLEDSAMYFCASVRDRGRGSNQPQHFGDGTRLSIL.

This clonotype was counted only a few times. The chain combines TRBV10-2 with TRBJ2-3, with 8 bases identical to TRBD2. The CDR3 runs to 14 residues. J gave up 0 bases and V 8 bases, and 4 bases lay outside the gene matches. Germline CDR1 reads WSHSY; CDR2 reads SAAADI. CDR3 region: CASRGGSSTDTQYF. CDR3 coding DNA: TGCGCCAGCCGGGGGGGATCGAGCACAGATACGCAGTATTTT.

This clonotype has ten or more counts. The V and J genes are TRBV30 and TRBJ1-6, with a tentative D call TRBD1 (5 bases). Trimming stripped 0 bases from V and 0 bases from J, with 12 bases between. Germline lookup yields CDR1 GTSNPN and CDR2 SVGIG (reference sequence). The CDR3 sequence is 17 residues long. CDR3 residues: CAWSVRGSSSYNSPLHF. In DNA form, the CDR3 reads TGTGCCTGGAGTGTACGGGGGTCAAGCTCCTATAATTCACCCCTCCACTTT.

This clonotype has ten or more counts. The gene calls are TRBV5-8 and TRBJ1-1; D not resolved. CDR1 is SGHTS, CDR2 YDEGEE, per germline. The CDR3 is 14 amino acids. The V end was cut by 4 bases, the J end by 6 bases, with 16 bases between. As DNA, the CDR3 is TGTGCCAGCAGCAACAAGGGTATCGGTTCTGAAGCTTTCTTT. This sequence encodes CASSNKGIGSEAFF.

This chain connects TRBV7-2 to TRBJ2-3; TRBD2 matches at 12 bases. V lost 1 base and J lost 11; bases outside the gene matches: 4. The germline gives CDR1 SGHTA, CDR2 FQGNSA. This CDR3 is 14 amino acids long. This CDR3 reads CASSLEASGREQYF. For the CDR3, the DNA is TGTGCCAGCAGCTTAGAGGCTAGCGGGAGGGAGCAGTATTTT. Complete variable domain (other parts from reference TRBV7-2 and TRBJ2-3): GAGVSQSPSNKVTEKGKDVELRCDPISGHTALYWYRQSLGQGLEFLIYFQGNSAPDKSGLPSDRFSAERTGGSVSTLTIQRTQQEDSAVYLCASSLEASGREQYFGPGTRLTVL.